This TCR beta chain was profiled in a study of STAT5B mutations in CD4+ large granular lymphocyte leukemia. Study findings and constraints: TRBV06-family usage was enriched in top patient clones (8/27) versus controls (2/35).

Libraries were prepared by immunoSEQ multiplex PCR; TCRdb keeps only in-frame clonotypes and omits some of them. The sample has fewer than 35,000 clones, 69% seen once; the top ten hold around 2.9%. With V trimmed by 1 base and J by 6 bases, 5 bases remained unmatched. Germline V CDR1 and CDR2: MGHRA, YSYEKL. CDR3 length equals 15 residues. About this clone itself: Its antigen remains unknown.

The TCR sequence derives from a human donor in good health. Sequenced sample: CD4+ T cells from blood buffy coats. The V call is TRBV4-1, the J call TRBJ1-5, with 8 bases aligning to TRBD1. CDR3 DNA: TGCGCCAGCAGCCAAGGACAGGGGCGCACTCAGCCCCAGCATTTT. Its translation is CASSQGQGRTQPQHF.